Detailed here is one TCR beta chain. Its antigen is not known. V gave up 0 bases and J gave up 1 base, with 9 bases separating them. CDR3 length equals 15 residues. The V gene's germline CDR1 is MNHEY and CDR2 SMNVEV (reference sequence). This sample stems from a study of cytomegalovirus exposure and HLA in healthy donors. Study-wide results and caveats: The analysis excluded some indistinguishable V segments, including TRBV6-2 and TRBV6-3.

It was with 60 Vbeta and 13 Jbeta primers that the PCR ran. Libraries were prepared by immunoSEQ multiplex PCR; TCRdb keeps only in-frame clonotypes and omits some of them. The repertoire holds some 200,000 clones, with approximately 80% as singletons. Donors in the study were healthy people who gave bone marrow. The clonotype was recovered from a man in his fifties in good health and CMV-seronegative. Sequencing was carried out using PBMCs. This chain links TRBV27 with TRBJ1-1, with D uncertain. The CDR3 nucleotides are TGTGCCAGCAGTTTATCCGGAGGGAGGAACACTGAAGCTTTCTTT. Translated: CASSLSGGRNTEAFF.